The 27 T cell receptor beta chains below were found in one sample sequenced in a study of shared T cell receptors in the human thymus (dated by TCRdb to about 2021). Preparation of the library involved the immunoSEQ multiplex PCR assay. TCRdb carries this immuneACCESS record with in-frame sequences only. Its versions omit some clonotypes, under half of them owing to an unresolved V gene in the studies checked, with the rest unexplained. A total of hundreds of thousands of clones appear in this sample, around 89% of them only once. Roughly 0.0097% of the sample goes to the ten largest clones. These sequences were also reported in another study, on human thymus T cells.

Sequencing was carried out using thymocytes. The source of these receptors is a boy younger than two with a congenital heart defect. Donor details come from another sample of the same person, matched by shared clones.

This chain uses TRBV11-3 with TRBJ2-1; TRBD2 aligns across 10 bases. Germline V gene data show CDR1 as SGHNT and CDR2 as YENEEA. CDR3 length: 16 residues. The trim removed 5 bases at V and 6 bases at J, leaving 10 bases unmatched. CDR3 coding DNA: TGTGCCAGCAGCGTAACAGCGGGAGGGCCAGGCAATGAGCAGTTCTTC. Protein sequence: CASSVTAGGPGNEQFF.

The chain recombines TRBV9 with TRBJ2-7; 8 positions match TRBD2. CDR3 length equals 13 residues. Germline V gene lookup returns CDR1 SGDLS and CDR2 YYNGEE. V shed 0 bases, J shed 6 bases, and the junction held 2 bases outside the gene matches. Written as DNA, the CDR3 is TGTGCCAGCAGCGTAGCGGGAGGGGGCGAGCAGTACTTC. Its protein product is CASSVAGGGEQYF.

J is TRBJ2-2 and V is TRBV4-3; TRBD1 might be the D (6 bases). Germline CDR1 reads LGHNA; CDR2 reads YSLEER. The CDR3 length is 17 residues. Between the trimmed V and J ends, which lost 1 base and 0 bases, there was a span of 12 bases. For the CDR3, the DNA is TGCGCCAGCAGCCAAGCCCCTACAGGGACGAACACCGGGGAGCTGTTTTTT. Amino acid sequence: CASSQAPTGTNTGELFF.

V is TRBV6-1 and J is TRBJ1-3, with 8 positions matching TRBD1. The V gene's germline CDR1 is MNHNS and CDR2 SASEGT. Trimming removed 4 bases from V and 4 bases from J; junction bases left unmatched: 9. The CDR3 has 16 residues. The CDR3 here is CASSAQTGEGGNTIYF. In nucleotides, the CDR3 is TGTGCCAGCAGTGCCCAGACAGGGGAGGGGGGAAACACCATATATTTT.

CDR3 sequence reads: CAWSVSKRRTGELFF. The CDR3 coding sequence is TGTGCCTGGAGTGTGAGCAAGCGTCGAACCGGGGAGCTGTTTTTT. The J gene is TRBJ2-2, the V gene TRBV30; D is unclear. V was trimmed by 0 bases and J by 5 bases, leaving 13 bases between them. The germline gives CDR1 GTSNPN, CDR2 SVGIG (reference sequence). This CDR3 has 15 amino acids.

In nucleotides, the CDR3 is TGTGCCAGCAGCCCGTTTTACCCCCTGAGGGTGAAAAACATTCAGTACTTC. Translating gives CASSPFYPLRVKNIQYF. This rearrangement joins TRBV5-6 to TRBJ2-4, with D possibly being TRBD2 (5 bases). The V and J ends lost 4 bases and 4 bases respectively, with 21 bases between them. From germline, CDR1 is SGHDT and CDR2 YYEEEE. The CDR3 extends over 17 amino acids.

This rearrangement joins TRBV4-3 to TRBJ2-7; 13 bases agree with TRBD2. J was trimmed by 1 base and V by 3 bases; bases with no gene match: 15. CDR1 and CDR2 from the germline V gene are LGHNA and YSLEER. The CDR3 sequence is 20 residues long. CDR3 bases: TGCGCCAGCAGCCACCATTGGCTAAGACTAGCGGGAGGCCCGTCCTACGAGCAGTACTTC. It yields the protein CASSHHWLRLAGGPSYEQYF.

CDR3 in amino acids: CASSREGLAGGGGSYNEQFF. The CDR3, as DNA: TGCGCCAGCAGCCGTGAGGGACTAGCGGGAGGAGGTGGCTCCTACAATGAGCAGTTCTTC. The chain carries TRBV4-3 and TRBJ2-1, with TRBD2 identical over 15 bases. Germline V gives CDR1 LGHNA, CDR2 YSLEER. With V trimmed by 4 bases and J by 0 bases, 10 bases remained unmatched. CDR3 length: 20 amino acids.

The chain employs TRBV27 and TRBJ2-7; tentative D call: TRBD1 (6 bases). V lost 2 bases and J 7 bases, leaving 12 bases between the germline ends. Per the germline V gene, CDR1 is MNHEY and CDR2 is SMNVEV (reference sequence). There are 13 residues in the CDR3. CDR3 in amino acids: CASSLGQGWEQYF. The CDR3 DNA reads TGTGCCAGCAGTTTAGGGCAGGGGTGGGAGCAGTACTTC.

The chain is built from TRBV4-3 and TRBJ1-1; D remains unclear. Germline V lookup: CDR1 LGHNA, CDR2 YSLEER. Trimming took off 0 bases at V and 5 bases at J, with 22 bases between the two ends. The CDR3 totals 18 residues. CDR3 in DNA: TGCGCCAGCAGCCAAGACCCTGGCAGGCCGCGAGGGCGAACTGAAGCTTTCTTT. Its translation is CASSQDPGRPRGRTEAFF.

V is TRBV7-9 and J is TRBJ2-7; TRBD1 agrees at 8 bases. The CDR3 is 15 residues long. The V gene end was trimmed by 5 bases and the J gene end by 3 bases; junction bases not matched to a gene: 9. CDR1 is SEHNR, CDR2 FQNEAQ, per germline (reference sequence). CDR3: CASSIGQGRLYEQYF. The CDR3 DNA follows: TGTGCCAGCAGCATTGGACAGGGTAGACTCTACGAGCAGTACTTC. The whole variable domain, remainder taken from reference TRBV7-9 and TRBJ2-7, is DTGVSQNPRHKITKRGQNVTFRCDPISEHNRLYWYRQTLGQGPEFLTYFQNEAQLEKSRLLSDRFSAERPKGSFSTLEIQRTEQGDSAMYLCASSIGQGRLYEQYFGPGTRLTVT.

The chain employs TRBV27 and TRBJ2-1, with TRBD2 as a possible D gene (5 bases). Trimming removed 3 bases from V and 0 bases from J, with 15 bases in between. Per the germline V gene, CDR1 is MNHEY and CDR2 is SMNVEV (reference sequence). The CDR3 consists of 17 residues. CDR3 in amino acids: CASSFLSGQDSYNEQFF. DNA for the CDR3: TGTGCCAGCAGTTTCCTCAGCGGCCAAGACTCCTACAATGAGCAGTTCTTC.

The chain's CDR3 is CASSGTSGRTISYEQYF. CDR3 nucleotides: TGTGCCAGCAGCGGTACTAGCGGGAGGACAATTTCCTACGAGCAGTACTTC. The chain has TRBV13 and TRBJ2-7, with 12 bases that match TRBD2. Per the germline V gene, CDR1 is PRHDT and CDR2 is FYEKMQ (reference sequence). V trimming: 5 bases; J trimming: 1 base; junction bases outside the gene matches: 9. CDR3 size: 17 residues.

The CDR3 reads CASSKPAWPPRFFQETQYF. Written as DNA, the CDR3 is TGTGCCAGCAGCAAGCCCGCCTGGCCACCCAGGTTTTTCCAAGAGACCCAGTACTTC. This sequence joins TRBV21-1 and TRBJ2-5; the table gives TRBD1 as D, unverified against the DNA. TRBV21-1 is tagged as a pseudogene. The CDR3 is made up of 19 amino acids.

Points on this clone: The sample contains more than one DNA sequence encoding this CDR3. The chain has TRBV30 and TRBJ2-3; 10 nucleotides line up with TRBD2. This CDR3 has 14 residues. CDR1 is GTSNPN, CDR2 SVGIG, per germline (reference sequence). The V and J ends lost 0 bases and 3 bases, in that order; junction bases with no gene match: 0. The CDR3 coding sequence is TGTGCCTGGAGTGTAGCGGGAGGGACAGATACGCAGTATTTT. It encodes CAWSVAGGTDTQYF.

V and J are TRBV7-9 and TRBJ2-3, with TRBD2 matching over 10 bases. V lost 5 bases and J lost 4; bases outside the gene matches: 9. This CDR3 contains 16 residues. The germline V gene has CDR1 SEHNR and CDR2 FQNEAQ (reference sequence). Written as DNA, the CDR3 is TGTGCCAGCAGCCCCCCGCTAGCGGGAGACCCAGATACGCAGTATTTT. This codes for CASSPPLAGDPDTQYF. Full variable domain (missing parts from reference TRBV7-9 and TRBJ2-3): DTGVSQNPRHKITKRGQNVTFRCDPISEHNRLYWYRQTLGQGPEFLTYFQNEAQLEKSRLLSDRFSAERPKGSFSTLEIQRTEQGDSAMYLCASSPPLAGDPDTQYFGPGTRLTVL.

V gene TRBV6-1 combines with J gene TRBJ2-7; 8 bases fit TRBD2. The CDR3 spans 15 residues. Germline V gene sequence: CDR1 MNHNS, CDR2 SASEGT. J was trimmed by 4 bases and V by 6 bases; bases with no gene match: 11. CDR3 DNA: TGTGCCAGCAGCTTACTAGCGGCCAGGGGTTACGAGCAGTACTTC. Its protein product is CASSLLAARGYEQYF.

V gene TRBV9 combines with J gene TRBJ2-3, with 7 nucleotides matching TRBD1. V shed 0 bases, J shed 7 bases, and the junction held 11 bases outside the gene matches. Germline V CDR1 and CDR2: SGDLS, YYNGEE. This CDR3 is built from 16 residues. Here the CDR3 reads CASSVAPWGQPHTQYF. DNA for the CDR3: TGTGCCAGCAGCGTAGCTCCCTGGGGACAGCCACATACGCAGTATTTT.

This rearrangement joins TRBV2 to TRBJ1-2; TRBD1 is a possible D gene (6 bases). V lost 0 bases and J 0 bases, leaving 17 bases between the germline ends. The CDR3 runs 18 residues. The germline gives CDR1 SNHLY, CDR2 FYNNEI. The CDR3 sequence is CASSEAEEGAGANYGYTF. CDR3 nucleotide sequence: TGTGCCAGCAGTGAAGCTGAAGAAGGGGCAGGGGCTAACTATGGCTACACCTTC.

The gene calls are TRBV6-4 and TRBJ2-3, with 14 nucleotides matching TRBD2. The CDR3 is made up of 20 amino acids. Germline assignment: CDR1 MRHNA and CDR2 SNTAGT. The J segment lost 4 bases and the V segment lost 2 bases, leaving 14 bases of the junction unmatched. The CDR3 DNA reads as TGTGCCAGCAGTGACCCCGGACTAGCGGGAGGAGTGGGGTCCCCAGATACGCAGTATTTT. This codes for CASSDPGLAGGVGSPDTQYF.

CDR3 residues: CASSFTGGMNTEAFF. DNA of the CDR3: TGTGCCAGCAGCTTCACGGGTGGAATGAACACTGAAGCTTTCTTT. The chain employs TRBV7-9 and TRBJ1-1, with D unresolved. Per the germline V gene, CDR1 is SEHNR and CDR2 is FQNEAQ (reference sequence). Trimming left V 3 bases short and J 0 bases short, with 11 bases between. CDR3 length: 15 residues. The full variable domain, rest sourced from reference TRBV7-9 and TRBJ1-1, is DTGVSQNPRHKITKRGQNVTFRCDPISEHNRLYWYRQTLGQGPEFLTYFQNEAQLEKSRLLSDRFSAERPKGSFSTLEIQRTEQGDSAMYLCASSFTGGMNTEAFFGQGTRLTVV.

This clone was seen a handful of times. The V gene is TRBV2, the J gene TRBJ2-7; 9 bases agree with TRBD2. The CDR3 length is 14 residues. Germline V gene lookup returns CDR1 SNHLY and CDR2 FYNNEI. Trimming took 1 base from V and 2 from J; bases not matched to a gene: 0. The CDR3 loop is CASSEGLAAYEQYF. CDR3 nucleotide sequence: TGTGCCAGCAGTGAAGGACTAGCGGCCTACGAGCAGTACTTC.

This clone was seen once. V gene TRBV4-3 combines with J gene TRBJ2-1; perhaps TRBD2 as D (6 bases). Germline V lookup: CDR1 LGHNA, CDR2 YSLEER. This CDR3 region has 14 residues. V was cut by 4 bases and J by 4 bases, with 11 bases left in between. Written as DNA, the CDR3 is TGCGCCAGCAGCCTGGGCGGGGAATACAATGAGCAGTTCTTC. Translation gives CASSLGGEYNEQFF.

CDR3 loop: CASSFRRQGDEKLFF. DNA for the CDR3: TGTGCCAGCAGCTTTAGACGACAGGGGGATGAAAAACTGTTTTTT. This chain joins TRBV7-2 and TRBJ1-4; 9 nucleotides match TRBD1. V was clipped by 3 bases and J by 6 bases; unmatched bases: 5. The V gene's germline CDR1 is SGHTA and CDR2 FQGNSA. The CDR3 runs 15 residues.

The rearrangement uses TRBV9 and TRBJ1-2, with a tentative D call TRBD1 (6 bases). The CDR3 has 17 amino acids. Trimming pared 5 bases from V and 4 bases from J, leaving 24 bases between. CDR1 and CDR2 from the germline V gene are SGDLS and YYNGEE. The chain's CDR3 is CASRRLVGRGGGYGYTF. CDR3 DNA sequence: TGTGCCAGCAGACGTTTGGTGGGCAGGGGAGGGGGCTATGGCTACACCTTC.

This clone was counted once. The rearrangement uses TRBV14 and TRBJ2-7; 7 nucleotides agree with TRBD2. Germline CDR1 SGHDN, CDR2 FVKESK. Trimming removed 4 bases from V and 4 bases from J; junction bases left unmatched: 7. CDR3 length: 14 amino acids. CDR3 DNA: TGTGCCAGCAGCCCGGGACTACCTAAATACGAGCAGTACTTC. As protein: CASSPGLPKYEQYF.

There are a few counts of this clone. The chain combines TRBV11-3 with TRBJ2-1; D is ambiguous. This CDR3 has 11 residues. The V end was cut by 7 bases, the J end by 3 bases, with 4 bases between. Germline CDR1 reads SGHNT; CDR2 reads YENEEA. The CDR3 loop is CASKLYNEQFF. CDR3 in DNA: TGTGCCAGCAAACTCTACAATGAGCAGTTCTTC.